A selection of T cell receptor beta chains follows, all from one sample in a study of T cell changes during pregnancy in multiple sclerosis. Measured with immunoSEQ multiplex PCR; TCRdb has only the in-frame clones, and not every one. The sample contains 64,000 or so clones, approximately 90% of which appear only once. Sequencing was performed on peripheral blood, taken in the first trimester of pregnancy. The receptors were gathered from a female donor with multiple sclerosis, enrolled in a pregnancy study. Both conserved end residues are part of each CDR3. The order of the fields is V gene, J gene, CDR3 length, D gene, clone size, CDR3 DNA, CDR3 protein. A D gene is named only where the DNA matches it firmly. Size tells how often a clone was seen (once, few, many) or the class of an expanded clone, and some rows leave it out.

v_gene: TRBV28
j_gene: TRBJ1-2
len: 15
d_gene: .
abundance: .
CDR3nt: TGTGCCAGCAAGCGAAACTATCAGGGGATCTATGGCTACACCTTC
CDR3aa: CASKRNYQGIYGYTF

v_gene: TRBV4-3
j_gene: TRBJ1-1
len: 16
d_gene: .
abundance: once
CDR3nt: TGCGCCAGCAGCCAAGATTCCGGCGGTAGGAACACTGAAGCTTTCTTT
CDR3aa: CASSQDSGGRNTEAFF

v_gene: TRBV4-3
j_gene: TRBJ2-3
len: 15
d_gene: TRBD2
abundance: .
CDR3nt: TGCGCCAGCAGCCAAAGTAGCGGGAGACCTAATACGCAGTATTTT
CDR3aa: CASSQSSGRPNTQYF

v_gene: TRBV11-2
j_gene: TRBJ2-2
len: 18
d_gene: TRBD2
abundance: .
CDR3nt: TGTGCCAGCAGCTTAGTGGGGCTAGCGGGAGGGCACACCGGGGAGCTGTTTTTT
CDR3aa: CASSLVGLAGGHTGELFF

v_gene: TRBV5-1
j_gene: TRBJ2-6
len: 16
d_gene: .
abundance: .
CDR3nt: TGCGCCAGCAGCGGGACGGGAGTCTCTGGGGCCAACGTCCTGACTTTC
CDR3aa: CASSGTGVSGANVLTF

v_gene: TRBV27
j_gene: TRBJ2-3
len: 16
d_gene: TRBD1
abundance: .
CDR3nt: TGTGCCAGCAGTTTATTAGGGGGACAGGGCCCAGATACGCAGTATTTT
CDR3aa: CASSLLGGQGPDTQYF

v_gene: TRBV7-2
j_gene: TRBJ2-7
len: 14
d_gene: .
abundance: .
CDR3nt: TGTGCCAGCAGCTTAGATGCTGTTAGCTACGAGCAGTACTTC
CDR3aa: CASSLDAVSYEQYF

v_gene: TRBV7-3
j_gene: TRBJ1-1
len: 16
d_gene: TRBD1
abundance: once
CDR3nt: TGTGCCAGCAGCTTAAGGACAGGGGGCGGTTGGACTGAAGCTTTCTTT
CDR3aa: CASSLRTGGGWTEAFF

v_gene: TRBV2
j_gene: TRBJ2-2
len: 15
d_gene: .
abundance: .
CDR3nt: TGTGCCAGCGAGGGACGGGGGTCGAGCACCGGGGAGCTGTTTTTT
CDR3aa: CASEGRGSSTGELFF

v_gene: TRBV5-1
j_gene: TRBJ2-3
len: 15
d_gene: .
abundance: .
CDR3nt: TGCGCCAGCAGCTTGGCAGGGATGGTGTCAGATACGCAGTATTTT
CDR3aa: CASSLAGMVSDTQYF

v_gene: TRBV6-1
j_gene: TRBJ2-1
len: 15
d_gene: .
abundance: .
CDR3nt: TGTGCCAGCAGGACAGATGAGAGCTCCTACAATGAGCAGTTCTTC
CDR3aa: CASRTDESSYNEQFF

v_gene: TRBV28
j_gene: TRBJ2-5
len: 15
d_gene: TRBD1
abundance: .
CDR3nt: TGTGCCAGCAGTAGGCGACAGGGGTGGTTAGAGACCCAGTACTTC
CDR3aa: CASSRRQGWLETQYF

v_gene: TRBV4-3
j_gene: TRBJ2-3
len: 18
d_gene: TRBD1
abundance: .
CDR3nt: TGCGCCAGCAGCCAAGATCGGGTTGGGACAGGAGAGCTTTATACGCAGTATTTT
CDR3aa: CASSQDRVGTGELYTQYF

v_gene: TRBV7-8
j_gene: TRBJ2-7
len: 15
d_gene: TRBD1
abundance: .
CDR3nt: TGTGCCAGCAGCGCAGCTGACTGGACAGGCTACGAGCAGTACTTC
CDR3aa: CASSAADWTGYEQYF

v_gene: TRBV6-1
j_gene: TRBJ2-7
len: 14
d_gene: .
abundance: many
CDR3nt: TGTGCCAGCAGTGAAGCGCCCGGTGTCTACGAGCAGTACTTC
CDR3aa: CASSEAPGVYEQYF

v_gene: TRBV27
j_gene: TRBJ2-7
len: 15
d_gene: TRBD1
abundance: .
CDR3nt: TGTGCCAGCAGAAGCACAGGGGGCTGGTCCTACGAGCAGTACTTC
CDR3aa: CASRSTGGWSYEQYF

v_gene: TRBV10-3
j_gene: TRBJ1-1
len: 14
d_gene: .
abundance: .
CDR3nt: TGTGCCATCAGTGAACCCTTCGGCCGGGAGGGGGCTTTCTTT
CDR3aa: CAISEPFGREGAFF

v_gene: TRBV6-4
j_gene: TRBJ1-1
len: 13
d_gene: TRBD1
abundance: .
CDR3nt: TGTGCCAGCAGATCAACAGGGGGCACTGAAGCTTTCTTT
CDR3aa: CASRSTGGTEAFF

v_gene: TRBV4-3
j_gene: TRBJ2-1
len: 17
d_gene: .
abundance: many
CDR3nt: TGCGCCAGCAGCCCCTCCCTTAGTGAGAGCTCCTACAATGAGCAGTTCTTC
CDR3aa: CASSPSLSESSYNEQFF

v_gene: TRBV7-3
j_gene: TRBJ2-7
len: 17
d_gene: TRBD2
abundance: .
CDR3nt: TGTGCCAGCAGCTTAGAGTCTAGCGGGAGAGGAATGGGGGAGCAGTACTTC
CDR3aa: CASSLESSGRGMGEQYF

v_gene: TRBV12-5
j_gene: TRBJ2-2
len: 16
d_gene: TRBD1
abundance: .
CDR3nt: TGTGCTAGTGGTTGGCTTGGGACAGAGAACACCGGGGAGCTGTTTTTT
CDR3aa: CASGWLGTENTGELFF

v_gene: TRBV11-3
j_gene: TRBJ2-1
len: 13
d_gene: .
abundance: .
CDR3nt: TGTGCCAGCAGCTACAGGGAGAGGTATGAGCAGTTCTTC
CDR3aa: CASSYRERYEQFF

v_gene: TRBV11-3
j_gene: TRBJ1-2
len: 14
d_gene: .
abundance: .
CDR3nt: TGTGCCAGCAGCTCCCGGGATTCTAACTATGGCTACACCTTC
CDR3aa: CASSSRDSNYGYTF

v_gene: TRBV13
j_gene: TRBJ2-7
len: 16
d_gene: TRBD2
abundance: .
CDR3nt: TGTGCCAGCAGCTTAGGACCAAGCGGGAGGGCCTACGAGCAGTACTTC
CDR3aa: CASSLGPSGRAYEQYF

v_gene: TRBV5-4
j_gene: TRBJ2-7
len: 15
d_gene: .
abundance: once
CDR3nt: TGTGCCAGCAGCCCTTCTCCACTGAGCTCCTACGAGCAGTACTTC
CDR3aa: CASSPSPLSSYEQYF

v_gene: TRBV15
j_gene: TRBJ2-1
len: 16
d_gene: TRBD2
abundance: .
CDR3nt: TGTGCCACCAGCAGAGATCCTAGCGGGAGGACTAATGAGCAGTTCTTC
CDR3aa: CATSRDPSGRTNEQFF

v_gene: TRBV5-1
j_gene: TRBJ2-3
len: 15
d_gene: TRBD2
abundance: .
CDR3nt: TGCGCCAGCAGCTTGGGGACTAGCTTGCCAGATACGCAGTATTTT
CDR3aa: CASSLGTSLPDTQYF

v_gene: TRBV13
j_gene: TRBJ2-7
len: 15
d_gene: TRBD2
abundance: .
CDR3nt: TGTGCCAGCAGCTTCGGGACTAGCGGGAACTACGAGCAGTACTTC
CDR3aa: CASSFGTSGNYEQYF

v_gene: TRBV27
j_gene: TRBJ2-7
len: 14
d_gene: TRBD1
abundance: .
CDR3nt: TGTGCCAGCAGTCCACAGGGGGCCTCCTACGAGCAGTACTTC
CDR3aa: CASSPQGASYEQYF

v_gene: TRBV6-9
j_gene: TRBJ2-7
len: 16
d_gene: TRBD2
abundance: once
CDR3nt: TGTGCCAGCAGCCGCTCGTTAGCGGGAGGGCCTCGAGAGCAGTACTTC
CDR3aa: CASSRSLAGGPREQYF

v_gene: TRBV9
j_gene: TRBJ2-1
len: 17
d_gene: TRBD2
abundance: .
CDR3nt: TGTGCCAGCAGCGCAGGACTAGCGGGAGCCAAATACAATGAGCAGTTCTTC
CDR3aa: CASSAGLAGAKYNEQFF

v_gene: TRBV6-5
j_gene: TRBJ1-1
len: 14
d_gene: .
abundance: once
CDR3nt: TGTGCCAGCAGGCTCCCGGGGGGGAACACTGAAGCTTTCTTT
CDR3aa: CASRLPGGNTEAFF

v_gene: TRBV15
j_gene: TRBJ2-2
len: 14
d_gene: .
abundance: .
CDR3nt: TGTGCCAGCGCTGCCTCAGGGAACACCGGGGAGCTGTTTTTT
CDR3aa: CASAASGNTGELFF

v_gene: TRBV7-2
j_gene: TRBJ2-7
len: 12
d_gene: .
abundance: .
CDR3nt: TGTGCCAGCAGCCCTTTAACCTACGAGCAGTACTTC
CDR3aa: CASSPLTYEQYF

v_gene: TRBV5-1
j_gene: TRBJ2-3
len: 16
d_gene: TRBD2
abundance: .
CDR3nt: TGCGCCAGCAGCAGGGGACTAGCGACTAGCACAGATACGCAGTATTTT
CDR3aa: CASSRGLATSTDTQYF

v_gene: TRBV9
j_gene: TRBJ2-1
len: 16
d_gene: TRBD2
abundance: .
CDR3nt: TGTGCCAGCAGCCCCTGGACTAGCGGGACCGACAATGAGCAGTTCTTC
CDR3aa: CASSPWTSGTDNEQFF

v_gene: TRBV28
j_gene: TRBJ2-1
len: 16
d_gene: TRBD2
abundance: .
CDR3nt: TGTGCCAGCAGTTCCTTCCTAGCGGGAGGGCTTAATGAGCAGTTCTTC
CDR3aa: CASSSFLAGGLNEQFF

v_gene: TRBV7-8
j_gene: TRBJ2-3
len: 14
d_gene: .
abundance: .
CDR3nt: TGTGCCAGCAGCCGTTTAGAAACCACAGATACGCAGTATTTT
CDR3aa: CASSRLETTDTQYF

v_gene: TRBV19
j_gene: TRBJ2-2
len: 15
d_gene: TRBD2
abundance: .
CDR3nt: TGTGCCAGTAATTTACTAGCGGGAGGTACCGGGGAGCTGTTTTTT
CDR3aa: CASNLLAGGTGELFF

v_gene: TRBV11-2
j_gene: TRBJ2-2
len: 13
d_gene: .
abundance: .
CDR3nt: TGTGCCAGCAGCTTCACAGGGACCGGGGAGCTGTTTTTT
CDR3aa: CASSFTGTGELFF

v_gene: TRBV28
j_gene: TRBJ1-3
len: 15
d_gene: .
abundance: .
CDR3nt: TGTGCCAGCAGTTTAAAGACAGACGGTGGAAACACCATATATTTT
CDR3aa: CASSLKTDGGNTIYF

v_gene: TRBV18
j_gene: TRBJ2-2
len: 17
d_gene: TRBD1
abundance: once
CDR3nt: TGTGCCAGCTCGCTTTCACCGGGACAGGGTGTCACCGGGGAGCTGTTTTTT
CDR3aa: CASSLSPGQGVTGELFF

v_gene: TRBV6-5
j_gene: TRBJ2-7
len: 15
d_gene: .
abundance: .
CDR3nt: TGTGCCAGCAGTTACTCGAGCTACAGAGCCTACGAGCAGTACTTC
CDR3aa: CASSYSSYRAYEQYF

v_gene: TRBV28
j_gene: TRBJ1-1
len: 16
d_gene: TRBD1
abundance: .
CDR3nt: TGTGCCAGCAGACCCTCTTACAGGGGCCCGAACACTGAAGCTTTCTTT
CDR3aa: CASRPSYRGPNTEAFF

v_gene: TRBV6-6
j_gene: TRBJ1-1
len: 15
d_gene: .
abundance: .
CDR3nt: TGTGCCAGCAGTTACTCGAACGGCGGGGCCACTGAAGCTTTCTTT
CDR3aa: CASSYSNGGATEAFF

v_gene: TRBV9
j_gene: TRBJ2-7
len: 15
d_gene: TRBD2
abundance: .
CDR3nt: TGTGCCAGCAGCCCCGGACTAGCGGAAACTAACGAGCAGTACTTC
CDR3aa: CASSPGLAETNEQYF

v_gene: TRBV7-2
j_gene: TRBJ2-1
len: 17
d_gene: TRBD2
abundance: .
CDR3nt: TGTGCCAGCAGCTCCCAGGCCGGGACTACCAACTACAATGAGCAGTTCTTC
CDR3aa: CASSSQAGTTNYNEQFF

v_gene: TRBV15
j_gene: TRBJ1-2
len: 12
d_gene: .
abundance: .
CDR3nt: TGTGCCACCAGCAGAGATACAGGGAGCTACACCTTC
CDR3aa: CATSRDTGSYTF

v_gene: TRBV13
j_gene: TRBJ2-1
len: 12
d_gene: .
abundance: .
CDR3nt: TGTGCCAGCAGCCGTTCGAGGGATGAGCAGTTCTTC
CDR3aa: CASSRSRDEQFF

v_gene: TRBV7-3
j_gene: TRBJ2-3
len: 17
d_gene: TRBD2
abundance: .
CDR3nt: TGTGCCAGCAGCTTAGGAGTACGGAGCGGGAGGGGAGATACGCAGTATTTT
CDR3aa: CASSLGVRSGRGDTQYF

v_gene: TRBV7-3
j_gene: TRBJ2-3
len: 15
d_gene: TRBD2
abundance: once
CDR3nt: TGTGCCAGCCGCAAAGCGGGACTTATCACAGATACGCAGTATTTT
CDR3aa: CASRKAGLITDTQYF

v_gene: TRBV5-4
j_gene: TRBJ2-7
len: 15
d_gene: TRBD1
abundance: .
CDR3nt: TGTGCCAGCAGCACAACCCGGGACAGGGGTCACGAGCAGTACTTC
CDR3aa: CASSTTRDRGHEQYF

v_gene: TRBV5-1
j_gene: TRBJ2-5
len: 15
d_gene: TRBD1
abundance: .
CDR3nt: TGCGCCAGCAGCCCGCTGACAGGGCGAGAAGAGACCCAGTACTTC
CDR3aa: CASSPLTGREETQYF

v_gene: TRBV7-9
j_gene: TRBJ1-6
len: 14
d_gene: TRBD1
abundance: .
CDR3nt: TGTGCCAGCAGCCAGGGACAGGGGGTTTCACCCCTCCACTTT
CDR3aa: CASSQGQGVSPLHF

v_gene: TRBV18
j_gene: TRBJ2-1
len: 13
d_gene: TRBD1
abundance: .
CDR3nt: TGTGCCAGCTCACCAGCCGTTGGACAGGCTGGGTTCTTC
CDR3aa: CASSPAVGQAGFF

v_gene: TRBV29-1
j_gene: TRBJ1-3
len: 15
d_gene: TRBD1
abundance: .
CDR3nt: TGCAGCGCTGAACAGGGGAATTTGGGTGGAAACACCATATATTTT
CDR3aa: CSAEQGNLGGNTIYF

v_gene: TRBV19
j_gene: TRBJ2-3
len: 17
d_gene: TRBD2
abundance: .
CDR3nt: TGTGCCAGTAGTATAGGCGGCAGCGGGAGGTACACAGATACGCAGTATTTT
CDR3aa: CASSIGGSGRYTDTQYF

v_gene: TRBV7-2
j_gene: TRBJ2-1
len: 13
d_gene: TRBD2
abundance: .
CDR3nt: TGTGCCAGCGAAGAGGTAGCGGGGGGGGAGCAGTTCTTC
CDR3aa: CASEEVAGGEQFF

v_gene: TRBV7-8
j_gene: TRBJ1-1
len: 16
d_gene: TRBD1
abundance: once
CDR3nt: TGTGCCAGCAGCTTATTTGGACAGGGTTTGGGCACTGAAGCTTTCTTT
CDR3aa: CASSLFGQGLGTEAFF

v_gene: TRBV5-8
j_gene: TRBJ2-7
len: 16
d_gene: TRBD1
abundance: .
CDR3nt: TGTGCCAGCAGCTTGGAACGGGACAGGGAAGCCTACGAGCAGTACTTC
CDR3aa: CASSLERDREAYEQYF